The rows below give T cell receptor beta chains drawn from one sample of a study of CD8+ T cells in alopecia areata. Measured with immunoSEQ multiplex PCR; TCRdb has only the in-frame clones, and not every one. In the table there are 80,000 to 100,000 clones, roughly 46% of which are singletons. Sequences were derived from CD8+ T cells sorted from blood, sampled at week 24, from a patient treated with tofacitinib. Receptors originate from a human donor with alopecia areata. Each CDR3 is given with its conserved first and last residue. The D gene is left open where the match is weak. The size field is filled for only some rows; it gives once, few, many or a size class.

D | J | size | V | CDR3 | DNA
- | TRBJ1-1 | - | TRBV28 | CASSPTGRSASAEAFF | TGTGCCAGCAGTCCTACGGGACGGTCCGCGTCAGCTGAAGCTTTCTTT
- | TRBJ2-7 | - | TRBV28 | CASSSGVFYEQYF | TGTGCCAGCAGTTCGGGGGTGTTCTACGAGCAGTACTTC
- | TRBJ1-1 | few | TRBV29-1 | CSGLAAGNTEAFF | TGCAGCGGCCTCGCCGCAGGCAACACTGAAGCTTTCTTT
TRBD1 | TRBJ1-5 | - | TRBV14 | CASSQDGTGDQPQHF | TGTGCCAGCAGCCAAGATGGGACAGGGGATCAGCCCCAGCATTTT
- | TRBJ2-2 | - | TRBV4-3 | CASSQDRASGELFF | TGCGCCAGCAGCCAAGATCGAGCATCCGGGGAGCTGTTTTTT
- | TRBJ2-1 | few | TRBV7-2 | CASAATDSYNEQFF | TGTGCCAGCGCTGCGACGGACTCCTACAATGAGCAGTTCTTC
- | TRBJ2-1 | - | TRBV4-1 | CASSQEPAGVYNEQFF | TGCGCCAGCAGCCAAGAGCCAGCCGGGGTTTACAATGAGCAGTTCTTC
- | TRBJ2-1 | few | TRBV14 | CASRGLNYNEQFF | TGTGCCAGCCGGGGACTTAACTACAATGAGCAGTTCTTC
TRBD2 | TRBJ2-1 | few | TRBV7-6 | CASSPGGGGTQQFF | TGTGCCAGCAGCCCCGGTGGGGGGGGGACCCAGCAGTTCTTC
TRBD2 | TRBJ2-7 | few | TRBV5-1 | CASSPLRGGGPEQYF | TGCGCCAGCAGCCCTCTTCGGGGGGGTGGCCCCGAGCAGTACTTC